The 17 T cell receptor beta chains in this list originate from one sample, sequenced in a study of cytomegalovirus exposure and HLA in healthy donors. Sequencing used immunoSEQ multiplex PCR; TCRdb keeps in-frame clones, though not all of them. The sample lists 240,000 or so clones; 70% to 90% were seen once. Sequences were obtained from PBMCs. All receptors come from a woman in her 30s in good health and CMV-seropositive.

The CDR3 loop reads CASSIWTGGDTGELFF. As DNA, the CDR3 is TGTGCCAGCAGCATATGGACAGGGGGGGACACCGGGGAGCTGTTTTTT. This rearrangement joins TRBV11-2 to TRBJ2-2; 10 bases are a match to TRBD1. Germline V gives CDR1 SGHAT, CDR2 FQNNGV. The trim removed 5 bases at V and 3 bases at J, leaving 6 bases unmatched. CDR3 size: 16 residues. The entire variable domain, with the rest obtained from reference TRBV11-2 and TRBJ2-2, is as follows: EAGVAQSPRYKIIEKRQSVAFWCNPISGHATLYWYQQILGQGPKLLIQFQNNGVVDDSQLPKDRFSAERLKGVDSTLKIQPAKLEDSAVYLCASSIWTGGDTGELFFGEGSRLTVL.

The count of this clone is one. This chain links TRBV5-1 with TRBJ2-7; 11 bases are a match to TRBD1. Looked up from germline, CDR1 is SGHRS and CDR2 is YFSETQ. J was trimmed by 5 bases and V by 3 bases; bases with no gene match: 7. The CDR3 sequence is 15 residues long. CDR3 in DNA: TGCGCCAGCAGCTCGACCGGACAGGGGGCGGACGAGCAGTACTTC. Its translation: CASSSTGQGADEQYF.

This rearrangement joins TRBV7-6 to TRBJ2-1; no clear D gene. Trimming removed 2 bases from V and 5 bases from J, with 7 bases in between. Germline CDR1 and CDR2: SGHVS and FNYEAQ. The CDR3 is made up of 13 amino acids. DNA of the CDR3: TGTGCCAGCAGCTTATCGCGAGACAATGAGCAGTTCTTC. Translation gives CASSLSRDNEQFF. Filled out from reference TRBV7-6 and TRBJ2-1, the complete variable domain reads GAGVSQSPRYKVTKRGQDVALRCDPISGHVSLYWYRQALGQGPEFLTYFNYEAQQDKSGLPNDRFSAERPEGSISTLTIQRTEQRDSAMYRCASSLSRDNEQFFGPGTRLTVL.

This clone was counted a single time. The rearrangement uses TRBV5-1 and TRBJ2-3, with 8 bases aligning to TRBD2. The CDR3 has 15 amino acids. The junction had 3 bases not matched to a gene; V was cut back by 1 base and J by 2 bases. The germline gives CDR1 SGHRS, CDR2 YFSETQ. CDR3 loop: CASSLTGGFTDTQYF. CDR3 bases: TGCGCCAGCAGCTTGACGGGAGGGTTCACAGATACGCAGTATTTT.

The chain's CDR3 is CASSPQWGGNQPQHF. The CDR3 region has the DNA TGCGCCAGCAGCCCGCAGTGGGGGGGAAATCAGCCCCAGCATTTT. J is TRBJ1-5 and V is TRBV5-1; a weak D match, TRBD1 (5 bases). Germline V gives CDR1 SGHRS, CDR2 YFSETQ. The CDR3 extends over 15 amino acids. V lost 4 bases, J lost 4 bases, and 15 bases lay in between.

This clone is a singleton in its sample. This chain joins TRBV28 and TRBJ2-7; 13 positions match TRBD2. J lost 7 bases, V lost 6 bases, and 9 bases had no gene match. The CDR3 contains 15 residues. Germline V gives CDR1 MDHEN, CDR2 SYDVKM. In DNA, the CDR3 is TGTGCCAGCAGCCCCGGACTAGCGGGAGCGGGGGAGCAGTACTTC. It translates to CASSPGLAGAGEQYF.

A few counts support this clone. The genes are TRBV5-1 and TRBJ2-1, with a weak D call TRBD2 (5 bases). Germline V gene sequence: CDR1 SGHRS, CDR2 YFSETQ. V shed 6 bases and J shed 0 bases, with 7 bases lying between them. The CDR3 spans 13 residues. Here the CDR3 reads CASTRDSYNEQFF. For the CDR3, the DNA is TGCGCCAGCACACGGGACTCCTACAATGAGCAGTTCTTC.

V gene TRBV5-1 combines with J gene TRBJ1-1, with 8 bases that match TRBD1. J lost 1 base, V lost 4 bases, and 12 bases had no gene match. The germline V gene has CDR1 SGHRS and CDR2 YFSETQ. This CDR3 region has 17 residues. CDR3 residues: CASSQDRAGFPNTEAFF. The CDR3 region has the DNA TGCGCCAGCAGCCAGGACAGGGCAGGCTTCCCGAACACTGAAGCTTTCTTT.

The rearrangement uses TRBV23-1 and TRBJ2-5; the match to TRBD1 covers 7 bases. TRBV23-1 qualifies as an ORF whose function is uncertain. The CDR3 is 14 residues long. V lost 2 bases, J lost 3 bases, and 3 bases stayed unmatched. This chain's CDR3 is CASSQGQEKETQYF. The CDR3 coding sequence is TGCGCCAGCAGTCAAGGACAGGAAAAAGAGACCCAGTACTTC.

The chain carries TRBV29-1 and TRBJ1-1; D perhaps matches TRBD1 (6 bases). Germline V gene lookup returns CDR1 SQVTM and CDR2 ANQGSEA. Between the trimmed V and J ends, which lost 7 bases and 0 bases, there was a span of 9 bases. This CDR3 region has 12 residues. DNA for the CDR3: TGCAGCGCGGACAGAGTGAACACTGAAGCTTTCTTT. Translated: CSADRVNTEAFF.

The chain recombines TRBV11-3 with TRBJ2-7; 7 bases are a match to TRBD1. The CDR3 length is 16 residues. Unmatched junction bases numbered 13, after V lost 6 bases and J lost 2 bases. Germline CDR1 is SGHNT and CDR2 is YENEEA. The CDR3 nucleotides read TGTGCCAGCAGTCATCATACCGGGACAGCCACCTACGAGCAGTACTTC. This encodes CASSHHTGTATYEQYF.

V and J are TRBV6-4 and TRBJ1-2, with D unclear. This CDR3 spans 14 amino acids. Germline lookup yields CDR1 MRHNA and CDR2 SNTAGT. Deletions cut 2 bases from V and 4 bases from J, with 11 bases between. CDR3 amino acids: CASSDPFRGYGYTF. The CDR3 coding sequence is TGTGCCAGCAGTGACCCCTTTCGGGGCTATGGCTACACCTTC.

The chain combines TRBV28 with TRBJ2-4; 15 positions agree with TRBD2. From germline, CDR1 is MDHEN and CDR2 SYDVKM. Unmatched junction bases numbered 13, after V lost 10 bases and J lost 6 bases. CDR3 length: 17 amino acids. The CDR3 region has the DNA TGTGCCACCCAACCGGGACTAGCGGGGGGTGGGATAAACATTCAGTACTTC. Its protein is CATQPGLAGGGINIQYF.

Details on this clone: This specimen includes other DNA sequences encoding the same CDR3. The chain carries TRBV7-2 and TRBJ2-3; 10 nucleotides agree with TRBD2. Germline V gene lookup returns CDR1 SGHTA and CDR2 FQGNSA. Trimming removed 0 bases from V and 4 bases from J; junction bases left unmatched: 7. This CDR3 region has 17 residues. The CDR3 is CASSLAPSGSGADTQYF. The CDR3 nucleotides read TGTGCCAGCAGCTTAGCGCCTAGCGGGAGCGGCGCAGATACGCAGTATTTT.

This chain connects TRBV19 to TRBJ1-1; 9 nucleotides line up with TRBD1. V trimming: 5 bases; J trimming: 6 bases; junction bases outside the gene matches: 7. Germline CDR1 LNHDA, CDR2 SQIVND (reference sequence). This CDR3 is built from 14 residues. The CDR3 is CASSLGQGGSEAFF. In DNA, the CDR3 is TGTGCCAGTAGTTTGGGACAGGGAGGCTCTGAAGCTTTCTTT.

This chain links TRBV19 with TRBJ2-7, with TRBD1 as a possible D gene (6 bases). The CDR3 spans 16 residues. V was clipped by 3 bases and J by 9 bases, with 24 bases between them. CDR1 is LNHDA and CDR2 is SQIVND in the germline V gene (reference sequence). The CDR3 loop is CASSISGGAGDMLQYF. DNA of the CDR3: TGTGCCAGTAGTATTTCGGGTGGTGCAGGGGATATGTTGCAGTACTTC.

This clone turned up a few times. The gene calls are TRBV19 and TRBJ1-1, with 7 nucleotides matching TRBD1. V dropped 6 bases and J dropped 4; count of bases not matched to a gene: 11. Germline CDR1 and CDR2: LNHDA and SQIVND (reference sequence). The CDR3 contains 15 residues. CDR3 protein: CASRDRPQKGTEAFF. The CDR3 DNA sequence: TGTGCCAGTAGGGACAGGCCCCAAAAGGGCACTGAAGCTTTCTTT.